The rows below give T cell receptor beta chains drawn from one sample of a study of CD4+ T cells in melanoma. Profiled with immunoSEQ multiplex PCR; TCRdb holds only in-frame clones, not every one. The table shows 52,000 or so clones, with more than 60% occurring only once. Sequencing input: tumor tissue. Source of these receptors: a human donor with melanoma. CDR3s include the opening cysteine and the closing phenylalanine or tryptophan. Each record gives: V gene, clone size, J gene, D gene, CDR3 length, CDR3 protein, CDR3 DNA. D genes are given only for firm matches. Part of the rows lack a size; the others show once, few, many or a class for expanded clones.

v_gene: TRBV28; abundance: -; j_gene: TRBJ2-1; d_gene: -; len: 12; CDR3aa: CASSLRVSEQFF; CDR3nt: TGTGCCAGCAGTTTGCGGGTTAGCGAGCAGTTCTTC
v_gene: TRBV9; abundance: few; j_gene: TRBJ1-1; d_gene: -; len: 13; CDR3aa: CASSVPGATEAFF; CDR3nt: TGTGCCAGCAGCGTGCCGGGGGCCACTGAAGCTTTCTTT
v_gene: TRBV7-2; abundance: -; j_gene: TRBJ1-5; d_gene: -; len: 16; CDR3aa: CASSPTGARGNQPQHF; CDR3nt: TGTGCCAGCAGCCCGACAGGAGCAAGGGGCAATCAGCCCCAGCATTTT
v_gene: TRBV4-1; abundance: once; j_gene: TRBJ2-2; d_gene: TRBD1; len: 15; CDR3aa: CASSLGQGITGELFF; CDR3nt: TGCGCCAGCAGTCTGGGACAGGGAATCACCGGGGAGCTGTTTTTT
v_gene: TRBV4-2; abundance: few; j_gene: TRBJ2-1; d_gene: TRBD2; len: 20; CDR3aa: CASSQVLRGLAGDNYNEQFF; CDR3nt: TGTGCCAGCAGCCAAGTCTTAAGGGGTCTAGCGGGGGACAACTACAATGAGCAGTTCTTC
v_gene: TRBV4-2; abundance: -; j_gene: TRBJ2-1; d_gene: TRBD1; len: 18; CDR3aa: CASSPPYSGTGGLNEQFF; CDR3nt: TGTGCCAGCAGTCCCCCTTATTCCGGGACAGGGGGCCTAAATGAGCAGTTCTTC
v_gene: TRBV7-8; abundance: -; j_gene: TRBJ2-1; d_gene: -; len: 14; CDR3aa: CASSRGVGANEQFF; CDR3nt: TGTGCCAGCAGCCGTGGGGTGGGGGCCAATGAGCAGTTCTTC
v_gene: TRBV28; abundance: -; j_gene: TRBJ1-6; d_gene: -; len: 15; CDR3aa: CASSVESSYNSPLHF; CDR3nt: TGTGCCAGCAGCGTAGAGAGCTCCTATAATTCACCCCTCCACTTT
v_gene: TRBV2; abundance: few; j_gene: TRBJ2-3; d_gene: -; len: 13; CDR3aa: CASSEFGEDTQYF; CDR3nt: TGTGCCAGCAGTGAGTTCGGGGAGGATACGCAGTATTTT
v_gene: TRBV7-6; abundance: -; j_gene: TRBJ1-3; d_gene: -; len: 14; CDR3aa: CASSLGGPGNTIYF; CDR3nt: TGTGCCAGCAGCTTAGGGGGGCCTGGAAACACCATATATTTT
v_gene: TRBV5-1; abundance: -; j_gene: TRBJ1-1; d_gene: -; len: 17; CDR3aa: CASSLAGRGGSYTEAFF; CDR3nt: TGCGCCAGCAGCTTGGCCGGAAGGGGGGGAAGCTACACTGAAGCTTTCTTT
v_gene: TRBV7-9; abundance: few; j_gene: TRBJ1-4; d_gene: TRBD1; len: 12; CDR3aa: CAAGQGDEKLFF; CDR3nt: TGTGCCGCAGGGCAGGGGGATGAAAAACTGTTTTTT
v_gene: TRBV5-5; abundance: -; j_gene: TRBJ2-7; d_gene: TRBD2; len: 15; CDR3aa: CASSLAGTSRYEQYF; CDR3nt: TGTGCCAGCAGCCTCGCCGGGACTAGCCGCTACGAGCAGTACTTC
v_gene: TRBV6-1; abundance: few; j_gene: TRBJ1-1; d_gene: -; len: 15; CDR3aa: CASSFRPEGNTEAFF; CDR3nt: TGTGCCAGCAGTTTCCGGCCGGAGGGGAACACTGAAGCTTTCTTT
v_gene: TRBV2; abundance: -; j_gene: TRBJ2-3; d_gene: -; len: 12; CDR3aa: CASSVGGDTQYF; CDR3nt: TGTGCCAGCAGTGTAGGGGGTGATACGCAGTATTTT
v_gene: TRBV4-3; abundance: -; j_gene: TRBJ2-7; d_gene: -; len: 16; CDR3aa: CASSQGQAGLSYEQYF; CDR3nt: TGCGCCAGCAGCCAAGGACAGGCGGGTTTGTCCTACGAGCAGTACTTC
v_gene: TRBV9; abundance: -; j_gene: TRBJ2-2; d_gene: TRBD2; len: 17; CDR3aa: CASSVPSGGANTGELFF; CDR3nt: TGTGCCAGCAGCGTCCCTAGCGGGGGGGCTAACACCGGGGAGCTGTTTTTT
v_gene: TRBV5-1; abundance: -; j_gene: TRBJ2-7; d_gene: TRBD1; len: 14; CDR3aa: CASSSPGQGSEQYF; CDR3nt: TGCGCCAGCAGCTCCCCGGGACAGGGGAGCGAGCAGTACTTC
v_gene: TRBV5-6; abundance: -; j_gene: TRBJ2-3; d_gene: -; len: 13; CDR3aa: CASSLGSTDTQYF; CDR3nt: TGTGCCAGCAGCTTGGGCAGTACAGATACGCAGTATTTT
v_gene: TRBV10-3; abundance: -; j_gene: TRBJ1-6; d_gene: -; len: 14; CDR3aa: CAISESAQSSPLHF; CDR3nt: TGTGCCATCAGTGAGTCGGCCCAATCTTCACCCCTCCACTTT
v_gene: TRBV4-3; abundance: -; j_gene: TRBJ2-3; d_gene: TRBD2; len: 18; CDR3aa: CASSQDGAGGWGTDTQYF; CDR3nt: TGCGCCAGCAGCCAAGATGGGGCGGGGGGTTGGGGCACAGATACGCAGTATTTT
v_gene: TRBV27; abundance: few; j_gene: TRBJ1-5; d_gene: -; len: 14; CDR3aa: CASSPTGGDQPQHF; CDR3nt: TGTGCCAGCAGTCCTACAGGTGGGGATCAGCCCCAGCATTTT
v_gene: TRBV11-2; abundance: -; j_gene: TRBJ1-1; d_gene: TRBD1; len: 16; CDR3aa: CASSFILRGHETEAFF; CDR3nt: TGTGCCAGCAGCTTTATTCTCAGGGGGCACGAAACTGAAGCTTTCTTT
v_gene: TRBV7-6; abundance: once; j_gene: TRBJ2-5; d_gene: -; len: 15; CDR3aa: CASSLSIRTEETQYF; CDR3nt: TGTGCCAGCAGCTTATCCATTAGGACAGAAGAGACCCAGTACTTC
v_gene: TRBV19; abundance: -; j_gene: TRBJ1-6; d_gene: TRBD1; len: 13; CDR3aa: CASRTGDNSPLHF; CDR3nt: TGTGCCAGCAGGACAGGGGATAATTCACCCCTCCACTTT
v_gene: TRBV7-9; abundance: -; j_gene: TRBJ1-1; d_gene: TRBD1; len: 15; CDR3aa: CASSASTGWHTEAFF; CDR3nt: TGTGCCAGCAGCGCCTCGACAGGGTGGCACACTGAAGCTTTCTTT
v_gene: TRBV9; abundance: -; j_gene: TRBJ1-1; d_gene: -; len: 15; CDR3aa: CASSVGRGANTEAFF; CDR3nt: TGTGCCAGCAGCGTAGGGAGGGGAGCGAACACTGAAGCTTTCTTT
v_gene: TRBV28; abundance: -; j_gene: TRBJ1-1; d_gene: TRBD1; len: 14; CDR3aa: CASSSTGANTEAFF; CDR3nt: TGTGCCAGCAGTTCTACAGGGGCGAACACTGAAGCTTTCTTT
v_gene: TRBV27; abundance: many; j_gene: TRBJ1-4; d_gene: -; len: 13; CDR3aa: CASRRTVREKLFF; CDR3nt: TGTGCCAGCAGGAGGACAGTCAGAGAAAAACTGTTTTTT
v_gene: TRBV6-1; abundance: -; j_gene: TRBJ2-7; d_gene: -; len: 18; CDR3aa: CASSEVGWGSTFSYEQYF; CDR3nt: TGTGCCAGCAGTGAAGTGGGCTGGGGGTCAACCTTCTCCTACGAGCAGTACTTC
v_gene: TRBV6-5; abundance: -; j_gene: TRBJ1-1; d_gene: TRBD1; len: 15; CDR3aa: CASSTTGGGGTEAFF; CDR3nt: TGTGCCAGCAGTACAACAGGGGGCGGAGGTACTGAAGCTTTCTTT
v_gene: TRBV15; abundance: medium-sized; j_gene: TRBJ1-4; d_gene: -; len: 15; CDR3aa: CATSSFRGTNEKLFF; CDR3nt: TGTGCCACCAGCAGCTTTCGGGGGACTAATGAAAAACTGTTTTTT
v_gene: TRBV20-1; abundance: -; j_gene: TRBJ1-1; d_gene: -; len: 11; CDR3aa: CSAGRGGLAFF; CDR3nt: TGCAGTGCCGGTAGGGGGGGCTTGGCTTTCTTT
v_gene: TRBV28; abundance: -; j_gene: TRBJ2-3; d_gene: TRBD1; len: 14; CDR3aa: CASSVDRGTDTQYF; CDR3nt: TGTGCCAGCAGTGTAGACAGGGGGACAGATACGCAGTATTTT
v_gene: TRBV5-4; abundance: -; j_gene: TRBJ2-5; d_gene: TRBD2; len: 14; CDR3aa: CASSPSGLQETQYF; CDR3nt: TGTGCCAGCAGCCCTAGCGGGTTACAAGAGACCCAGTACTTC
v_gene: TRBV30; abundance: -; j_gene: TRBJ2-1; d_gene: -; len: 14; CDR3aa: CAWNPGLGDNEQFF; CDR3nt: TGTGCCTGGAACCCCGGGCTAGGGGACAATGAGCAGTTCTTC
v_gene: TRBV30; abundance: -; j_gene: TRBJ2-7; d_gene: -; len: 14; CDR3aa: CAWSRPPGSYEQYF; CDR3nt: TGTGCCTGGAGTCGGCCACCGGGATCCTACGAGCAGTACTTC
v_gene: TRBV29-1; abundance: -; j_gene: TRBJ1-3; d_gene: -; len: 13; CDR3aa: CSGRVGIGNTIYF; CDR3nt: TGCAGCGGCCGAGTGGGGATTGGAAACACCATATATTTT
v_gene: TRBV7-6; abundance: -; j_gene: TRBJ2-7; d_gene: -; len: 14; CDR3aa: CASSLGVLSYEQYF; CDR3nt: TGTGCCAGCAGCTTAGGGGTCCTCTCCTACGAGCAGTACTTC
v_gene: TRBV7-3; abundance: -; j_gene: TRBJ1-1; d_gene: -; len: 13; CDR3aa: CASSLGGVTEAFF; CDR3nt: TGTGCCAGCAGCTTAGGAGGGGTGACTGAAGCTTTCTTT
v_gene: TRBV4-1; abundance: -; j_gene: TRBJ2-2; d_gene: -; len: 14; CDR3aa: CASSPSWGTGELFF; CDR3nt: TGCGCCAGCAGCCCTTCATGGGGGACCGGGGAGCTGTTTTTT
v_gene: TRBV6-5; abundance: -; j_gene: TRBJ1-2; d_gene: -; len: 13; CDR3aa: CASRHDRTYGYTF; CDR3nt: TGTGCCAGCAGGCATGACAGGACCTATGGCTACACCTTC
v_gene: TRBV30; abundance: -; j_gene: TRBJ1-2; d_gene: -; len: 12; CDR3aa: CAWNGGEGGYTF; CDR3nt: TGTGCCTGGAATGGTGGGGAAGGGGGCTACACCTTC
v_gene: TRBV4-3; abundance: few; j_gene: TRBJ1-1; d_gene: -; len: 16; CDR3aa: CASSQEVSGPWTEAFF; CDR3nt: TGCGCCAGCAGCCAAGAAGTTTCCGGACCTTGGACTGAAGCTTTCTTT
v_gene: TRBV27; abundance: -; j_gene: TRBJ2-7; d_gene: -; len: 16; CDR3aa: CASSLNLATSSYEQYF; CDR3nt: TGTGCCAGCAGTTTAAATCTAGCGACAAGCTCCTACGAGCAGTACTTC
v_gene: TRBV7-3; abundance: -; j_gene: TRBJ2-7; d_gene: -; len: 15; CDR3aa: CASSPEPGLIYEQYF; CDR3nt: TGTGCCAGCAGCCCAGAGCCGGGACTGATCTACGAGCAGTACTTC